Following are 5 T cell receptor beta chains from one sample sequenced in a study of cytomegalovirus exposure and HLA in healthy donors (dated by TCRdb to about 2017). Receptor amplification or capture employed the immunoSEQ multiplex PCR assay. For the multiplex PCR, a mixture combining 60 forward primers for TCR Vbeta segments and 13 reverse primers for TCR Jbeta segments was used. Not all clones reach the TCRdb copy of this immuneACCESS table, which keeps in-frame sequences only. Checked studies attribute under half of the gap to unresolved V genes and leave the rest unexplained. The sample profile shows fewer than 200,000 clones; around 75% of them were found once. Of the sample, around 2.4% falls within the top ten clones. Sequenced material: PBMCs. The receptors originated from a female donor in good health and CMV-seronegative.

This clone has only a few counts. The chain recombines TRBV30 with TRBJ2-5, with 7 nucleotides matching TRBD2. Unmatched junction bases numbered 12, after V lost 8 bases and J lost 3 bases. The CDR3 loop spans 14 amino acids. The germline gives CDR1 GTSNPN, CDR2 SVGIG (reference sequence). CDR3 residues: CALAEEGLKETQYF. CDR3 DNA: TGTGCCCTAGCGGAGGAGGGATTAAAAGAGACCCAGTACTTC.

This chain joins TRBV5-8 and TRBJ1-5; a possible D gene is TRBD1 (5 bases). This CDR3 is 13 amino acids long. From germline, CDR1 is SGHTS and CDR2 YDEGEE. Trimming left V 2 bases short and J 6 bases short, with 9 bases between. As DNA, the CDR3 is TGTGCCAGCAGCTTAGGGGTGATTCAGCCCCAGCATTTT. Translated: CASSLGVIQPQHF.

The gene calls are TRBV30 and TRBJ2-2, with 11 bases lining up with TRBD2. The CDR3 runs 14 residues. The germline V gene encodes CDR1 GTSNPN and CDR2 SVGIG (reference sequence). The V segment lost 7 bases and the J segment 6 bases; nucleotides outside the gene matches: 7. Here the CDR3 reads CASYTSGRPGELFF. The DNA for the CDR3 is TGTGCCTCCTACACTAGCGGGAGACCCGGGGAGCTGTTTTTT.

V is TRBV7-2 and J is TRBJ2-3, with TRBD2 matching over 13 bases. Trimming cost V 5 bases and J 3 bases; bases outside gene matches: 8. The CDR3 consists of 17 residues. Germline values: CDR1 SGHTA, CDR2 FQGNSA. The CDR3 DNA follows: TGTGCCAGCAGCACCCGACTAGCGGGAGGAGCGACAGATACGCAGTATTTT. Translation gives CASSTRLAGGATDTQYF.

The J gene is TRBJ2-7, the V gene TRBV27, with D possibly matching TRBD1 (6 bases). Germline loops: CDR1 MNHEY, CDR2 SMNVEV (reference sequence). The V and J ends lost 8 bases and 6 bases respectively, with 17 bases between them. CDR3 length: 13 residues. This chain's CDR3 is CASHLGAGSEQYF. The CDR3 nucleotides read TGTGCCAGCCATCTGGGGGCCGGGTCCGAGCAGTACTTC.